Presented here are 16 T cell receptor beta chains from one specimen sequenced in a study of a mutant IDH1 vaccine in newly diagnosed glioma. Described time point: week 35, safety follow-up. In the vaccine, a single dose held 300 ug of the mutant IDH1 20-mer peptide, along with topical imiquimod. Clones were sequenced by immunoSEQ multiplex PCR, and TCRdb holds only the in-frame ones, with some missing. The sample has approximately 43,000 clones, 80% to 90% seen once. Their antigen targets remain unknown. Sequenced here: PBMCs, sampled from a glioma patient whose treatment included an IDH1 peptide vaccine. These receptor sequences come from a man aged 40-49 years with glioma.

The chain couples TRBV18 to TRBJ2-1; no clear D gene. CDR1 and CDR2 from the germline V gene are KGHSH and LQKENI. The CDR3 is 15 residues long. With 5 bases removed from V and 0 bases from J, the gap between germline ends came to 11 bases. The CDR3 protein is CASSYKTISYNEQFF. CDR3 sequence (DNA): TGTGCCAGCTCATACAAAACCATCTCCTACAATGAGCAGTTCTTC.

The gene calls are TRBV10-1 and TRBJ2-3; D possibly corresponds to TRBD1 (5 bases). Trimming left V 3 bases short and J 8 bases short, with 15 bases between. The germline V gene encodes CDR1 WNHNN and CDR2 SYGVQD (reference sequence). CDR3 size: 14 residues. The CDR3 nucleotides are TGCGCCAGCAGTGACGATTTGGGAAGGGGTACGCAGTATTTT. Translated, it gives CASSDDLGRGTQYF.

The CDR3 here is CASSYHRDLRPNEQFF. The DNA of the CDR3 is TGTGCCAGCAGTTACCACCGGGACCTAAGGCCCAATGAGCAGTTCTTC. The chain is built from TRBV6-5 and TRBJ2-1, with D possibly called TRBD1 or TRBD2 (5 bases each). This CDR3 contains 16 residues. Germline V gene lookup returns CDR1 MNHEY and CDR2 SVGAGI. With 2 bases removed from V and 6 bases from J, the gap between germline ends came to 17 bases.

The chain has TRBV9 and TRBJ2-7; no clear D gene. V was pared by 0 bases and J by 0 bases, with 10 bases between. Germline lookup yields CDR1 SGDLS and CDR2 YYNGEE. This CDR3 contains 15 residues. The CDR3 coding sequence is TGTGCCAGCAGCGTAGATGCGGTGAGCTCCTACGAGCAGTACTTC. Translated: CASSVDAVSSYEQYF.

CDR3 in amino acids: CASSILPPNTEAFF. The CDR3 nucleotides read TGTGCCAGTAGTATCCTCCCTCCGAACACTGAAGCTTTCTTT. The V and J genes are TRBV19 and TRBJ1-1; unclear D gene. The V and J ends lost 3 bases and 1 base respectively, with 9 bases between them. CDR3 length equals 14 residues. Per germline, CDR1 LNHDA and CDR2 SQIVND (reference sequence).

The CDR3 reads CASSAQHSSSNQPQHF. DNA of the CDR3: TGTGCCAGTAGTGCACAACACAGTTCCAGCAATCAGCCCCAGCATTTT. The chain joins TRBV19 to TRBJ1-5; D not certain. Germline CDR1 LNHDA, CDR2 SQIVND (reference sequence). The CDR3 is 16 residues long. V was pared by 5 bases and J by 1 base, with 15 bases between.

This chain joins TRBV9 and TRBJ1-1; TRBD1 is a possible D gene (5 bases). The CDR3 is 14 amino acids. CDR1 is SGDLS and CDR2 is YYNGEE in the germline V gene. V lost 2 bases, J lost 11 bases, and 19 bases lay in between. The CDR3 DNA reads TGTGCCAGCAGCGTGTCGGGGGTAGCGGGTTTGGCTTTCTTT. The encoded protein is CASSVSGVAGLAFF.

The rearrangement uses TRBV5-1 and TRBJ2-5; TRBD1 matches 8 bases. The CDR3 is 15 amino acids. Unmatched junction bases numbered 6, after V lost 0 bases and J lost 5 bases. Germline CDR1 reads SGHRS; CDR2 reads YFSETQ. The CDR3 DNA reads TGCGCCAGCAGCTTGGCTCAGGGGGCTCAGGAGACCCAGTACTTC. This codes for CASSLAQGAQETQYF.

V is TRBV10-3 and J is TRBJ1-2; 11 positions match TRBD1. V dropped 6 bases and J dropped 4; count of bases not matched to a gene: 4. This CDR3 comprises 14 residues. Per germline, CDR1 ENHRY and CDR2 SYGVKD. The CDR3 DNA reads as TGTGCCATCAGCAAGGGGACAGGGGGCTATGGCTACACCTTC. Translation gives CAISKGTGGYGYTF.

This clone was observed a few times. The chain employs TRBV5-6 and TRBJ1-1; D unresolved. The V end lost 4 bases, the J end lost 1 base, and 14 bases lay between the germline ends. Per germline, CDR1 SGHDT and CDR2 YYEEEE. The CDR3 runs 15 residues. The CDR3 loop reads CASSPTYDPNTEAFF. In DNA, the CDR3 is TGTGCCAGCAGCCCAACTTATGATCCGAACACTGAAGCTTTCTTT. Variable domain in full (rest from reference TRBV5-6 and TRBJ1-1): DAGVTQSPTHLIKTRGQQVTLRCSPKSGHDTVSWYQQALGQGPQFIFQYYEEEERQRGNFPDRFSGHQFPNYSSELNVNALLLGDSALYLCASSPTYDPNTEAFFGQGTRLTVV.

The chain couples TRBV15 to TRBJ2-4; 7 nucleotides align to TRBD1. CDR3 length: 16 residues. Germline lookup yields CDR1 LNHNV and CDR2 YYDKDF (reference sequence). V shed 0 bases, J shed 3 bases, and the junction held 5 bases outside the gene matches. Here the CDR3 reads CATSRDRGGDKNIQYF. CDR3 nucleotide sequence: TGTGCCACCAGCAGAGATCGAGGGGGCGACAAAAACATTCAGTACTTC.

The chain links TRBV27 to TRBJ1-2; D not resolved. The germline gives CDR1 MNHEY, CDR2 SMNVEV (reference sequence). CDR3 length: 16 amino acids. V lost 6 bases and J lost 3, with 20 bases in between. DNA of the CDR3: TGTGCCAGCAGCCCTATCCCAGGTCGGGTTGACTATGGCTACACCTTC. This sequence encodes CASSPIPGRVDYGYTF.

The chain is built from TRBV6-5 and TRBJ1-1, with TRBD1 identical over 9 bases. Germline assignment: CDR1 MNHEY and CDR2 SVGAGI. The CDR3 has 15 amino acids. Trimming removed 0 bases from V and 4 bases from J; junction bases left unmatched: 3. The DNA of the CDR3 is TGTGCCAGCAGTTACTCAACAGGGGGCCTCACTGAAGCTTTCTTT. It codes for CASSYSTGGLTEAFF.

This chain uses TRBV5-1 with TRBJ2-7; the D gene could be TRBD1 or TRBD2 (5 bases each). The germline V gene has CDR1 SGHRS and CDR2 YFSETQ. The CDR3 runs to 12 residues. Trimming cost V 5 bases and J 3 bases, with 9 bases left between them. The CDR3, as DNA: TGCGCCAGCAGTGGGGACCACTACGAGCAGTACTTC. Protein sequence: CASSGDHYEQYF.

The chain combines TRBV5-4 with TRBJ2-1; 7 bases are a match to TRBD1. V shed 4 bases, J shed 6 bases, and the junction held 13 bases outside the gene matches. This CDR3 is 16 amino acids long. Germline V lookup: CDR1 SGHNT, CDR2 YYREEE (reference sequence). For the CDR3, the DNA is TGTGCCAGCAGCAAAAGGAACAGGGGTACGGCCAATGAGCAGTTCTTC. Encoded protein: CASSKRNRGTANEQFF.

The V and J genes are TRBV6-5 and TRBJ1-1; 12 bases match TRBD1. The CDR3 contains 15 residues. Germline-derived CDR1 and CDR2 are MNHEY and SVGAGI. J lost 5 bases, V lost 5 bases, and 6 bases had no gene match. The CDR3 DNA sequence: TGTGCCAGCAGTCTCCCGGGACAGGGGGCTACTGAAGCTTTCTTT. Translation: CASSLPGQGATEAFF.